Listed below are T cell receptor beta chains from one sample, sequenced in a study of cytomegalovirus exposure and HLA in healthy donors. The data were produced by immunoSEQ multiplex PCR, yet TCRdb's version contains in-frame clones alone and is incomplete. This listing includes 96,000 or so clones. The sequencing sample was made of PBMCs. The receptors were gathered from a woman aged 25 to 39 in good health and CMV-seronegative. Each CDR3 is given with its conserved first and last residue. Fields, in order: D gene, V gene, CDR3 protein. D genes are given only for firm matches.

d_call: .
v_call: TRBV5-1
cdr3_aa: CASSPTGFSNQPQHF

d_call: TRBD1
v_call: TRBV6-5
cdr3_aa: CASSFGTAAYGYTF

d_call: .
v_call: TRBV6-6
cdr3_aa: CASSYGGNGQYF

d_call: .
v_call: TRBV19
cdr3_aa: CASSIATGSGYTF

d_call: TRBD2
v_call: TRBV29-1
cdr3_aa: CSVAGTSGSNEQFF

d_call: TRBD1
v_call: TRBV19
cdr3_aa: CASSPLSGTGYQPQHF

d_call: .
v_call: TRBV7-3
cdr3_aa: CASSLGGLIYEQYF

d_call: .
v_call: TRBV5-6
cdr3_aa: CASRQVSGNTIYF

d_call: .
v_call: TRBV10-1
cdr3_aa: CATSDTNTEAFF

d_call: TRBD1
v_call: TRBV7-2
cdr3_aa: CASSTGTGGRTEAFF

d_call: .
v_call: TRBV28
cdr3_aa: CASSPGLPNTGELFF

d_call: .
v_call: TRBV7-8
cdr3_aa: CASSPFLGPLNQPQHF

d_call: .
v_call: TRBV11-3
cdr3_aa: CASSLVGEELFF

d_call: TRBD1
v_call: TRBV10-3
cdr3_aa: CAISGGQGAAGANVLTF

d_call: .
v_call: TRBV21-1
cdr3_aa: CASSKGRRDSPTGAFTDTQYF

d_call: .
v_call: TRBV5-5
cdr3_aa: CASSLVTGQETQYF

d_call: .
v_call: TRBV5-4
cdr3_aa: CASSLAHLTRNSPLHF

d_call: .
v_call: TRBV4-1
cdr3_aa: CASSQRLVGTSTDTQYF

d_call: .
v_call: TRBV18
cdr3_aa: CASSPDAGPTSYEQYF

d_call: .
v_call: TRBV4-1
cdr3_aa: CASSQYEAGEQPQHF

d_call: TRBD2
v_call: TRBV5-5
cdr3_aa: CASTPGGTTDTQYF

d_call: .
v_call: TRBV11-2
cdr3_aa: CASSLDLGRAQETQYF

d_call: .
v_call: TRBV4-1
cdr3_aa: CASSQSSGSSYNEQFF

d_call: TRBD1
v_call: TRBV4-1
cdr3_aa: CASSQDPPQGALGRPQHF

d_call: .
v_call: TRBV11-2
cdr3_aa: CASSFENQPQHF

d_call: TRBD2
v_call: TRBV5-1
cdr3_aa: CASSPGTSGRALSGELFF

d_call: TRBD2
v_call: TRBV5-1
cdr3_aa: CASSLGLAKQTQYF

d_call: .
v_call: TRBV30
cdr3_aa: CAWNEVANTEAFF

d_call: TRBD1
v_call: TRBV27
cdr3_aa: CASSLSGQGYGYTF

d_call: TRBD1
v_call: TRBV5-4
cdr3_aa: CASSPEGGISPLHF

d_call: TRBD2
v_call: TRBV7-9
cdr3_aa: CASSKGLGRDTGELFF

d_call: TRBD2
v_call: TRBV4-1
cdr3_aa: CASSPGLLREGRLTDTQYF

d_call: .
v_call: TRBV7-2
cdr3_aa: CASSLGPVFDEQFF

d_call: TRBD2
v_call: TRBV5-1
cdr3_aa: CASSPGTSGRDTGELFF

d_call: .
v_call: TRBV5-1
cdr3_aa: CASSLGGSGLYEQYF

d_call: TRBD1
v_call: TRBV10-2
cdr3_aa: CASSLPPVNRGNTGELFF

d_call: .
v_call: TRBV19
cdr3_aa: CASSPGQGNEKLFF

d_call: TRBD1
v_call: TRBV6-5
cdr3_aa: CASRFRDRVVGYTF

d_call: .
v_call: TRBV28
cdr3_aa: CASSLYLDLTANSPLHF

d_call: .
v_call: TRBV2
cdr3_aa: CASSEQGTNSPLHF

d_call: TRBD2
v_call: TRBV4-1
cdr3_aa: CASSQGLAGGQHEQYF

d_call: TRBD1
v_call: TRBV29-1
cdr3_aa: CSADRGNTEAFF